These T cell receptor beta chains were read from a single sample in a study of CD8 T cells in Susac syndrome. MiXCR, run by TCRdb on the immunoSEQ multiplex PCR reads, gives a single entry per CDR3 protein. Of 95,000 to 150,000 distinct CDR3 sequences in the sample, roughly 95% were seen once. Sequencing was carried out using CD4+ T cells from PBMCs. The receptors were sampled from a human donor with Susac syndrome. CDR3s include the opening cysteine and the closing phenylalanine or tryptophan.

j_call	v_call	cdr3_aa
TRBJ2-7	TRBV20-1	CSALLGTGNYEQYF
TRBJ2-3	TRBV30	CAWSVGGRGTDTQYF
TRBJ2-1	TRBV2	CASSALGNEQFF
TRBJ1-4	TRBV12-3/TRBV12-4	CASSYNRVREKLFF
TRBJ2-7	TRBV5-1	CASSPRSSSYEQYF
TRBJ2-1	TRBV5-4	CASSQGQGPWDEQFF
TRBJ2-4	TRBV3-1	CASTPSGQGTIQYF
TRBJ2-7	TRBV5-1	CASSFVRQDFSYEQYF
TRBJ2-4	TRBV2	CASSPAVLAKNIQYF
TRBJ1-1	TRBV9	CASSVGGRGGNTEAFF
TRBJ2-7	TRBV2	CASSAKSYEQYF
TRBJ2-7	TRBV20-1	CSASGLAGGPVGEQYF
TRBJ1-4	TRBV30	CAWVGRTNEKLFF
TRBJ2-4	TRBV28	CASRGTSGYSKNIQYF
TRBJ2-2	TRBV20-1	CSAPGTGNTGELFF
TRBJ1-5	TRBV4-2	CASSQETGTNQPQHF
TRBJ2-7	TRBV11-2	CASSLVNEQYF